This record looks at one T cell receptor beta chain sequence and its context. The antigen it recognizes is unknown. No much larger clone exists at a distance of one base, and base qualities are not known. The TCR template was genomic DNA extracted from bulk tumor tissue, and 600 ng of gDNA was amplified for each sample. During surgery, multiple biopsies were taken from each primary tumor and placed as far apart as possible within the tumor mass. The study cohort was described as untreated, and the patients were newly diagnosed NSCLC cases having curative surgery. The samples came from under 19 patients with newly diagnosed non-small cell lung cancer who were having surgery intended to be curative. Two independent pathologists reviewed the resected tumor masses. Only DNA and RNA samples of high quality went on to sequencing. A multiplex PCR system amplified the TCR beta CDR3 region, with a first 10-cycle round using 32 V-gene forward and 13 J-gene reverse primers. First-round PCR used a QIAGEN Multiplex PCR Kit, and primer sequences were filed in Chinese patent CN105087789A. A second PCR round added Illumina universal primers using the Phusion High-Fidelity PCR Kit. Paired-end sequencing of TCR libraries was carried out on the Illumina HiSeq X Ten platform at a read length of 151 bp. The original pipeline was this. Reads lacking multiplex PCR primers were removed with Cutadapt, read pairs were merged with PEAR, and CDR3 regions were called with MiXCR default settings. Repertoire diversity used Shannon entropy, and clonality was computed as one minus Shannon entropy divided by ln of productive unique sequence count. Clonotypes present at frequencies of at least 0.5% were defined as dominant or high-frequency T-cell clones. In TCRdb, the public reads were trimmed at Q25 with fastp and aligned with MiXCR, with productive beta chains retained. Rows merge per CDR3 protein into single entries with the most common DNA and genes. What appears here as the V and J calls and clone size reflects TCRdb's work, not the paper's. The sample data list about 2,100 distinct CDR3 sequences, and 25% to 30% of these were observed just once. The top ten clones comprise roughly 15% of the sample.

Inclusive of the bounding cysteine and phenylalanine, the CDR3 is 17 residues long. The read is trimmed to its CDR3 DNA, 51 bases read in frame from base 1. At the junction V is shortened by 5 bases and J by 0 bases; bases outside the gene matches: 10. The CDR1 and CDR2 encoded by the germline V gene are SGHRS and YFSETQ. This sample stems from a study of immune heterogeneity within non-small cell lung tumors (dated by TCRdb to between 2017 and 2018). In the study overall: Histology comprised a handful of squamous cell carcinomas, more than 8 non-squamous carcinomas and 1 tumor not otherwise specified. TCR repertoires were analyzed from 60 or so tumor loci of roughly 14 patients, while transcriptome data covered only about 45 loci from approximately twelve patients. To look at intratumoral immune heterogeneity, the study ran whole-exome sequencing, RNA-seq and TCR beta repertoire sequencing on several spatially distinct regions taken from every NSCLC tumor. Binding of neoantigens to the HLA alleles of each patient was predicted with netMHCpan-3.0 for mutant peptides of 8 to 11 amino acids.

General study outcomes and caveats: Individual patients mostly had different high-frequency TCR beta clonotypes. Local tumor mutational burden and local T-cell repertoire clonality had a statistically significant but moderate positive correlation (R about 0.3). Within a patient, identical dominant CDR3B clonotypes were found to recur across loci, yet unique high-frequency clones were also harbored in different tumor locations.

The rearranged segments are TRBV5-1 and TRBJ2-3; 9 central nucleotides agree with TRBD1. The TCR comes from a man in his 60s with non-small cell lung cancer. The specimen was lung tumor tissue. The CDR3 protein: CASRRGTGTYSTDTQYF. The nucleotide sequence is TGCGCCAGCAGGAGAGGGACAGGGACTTATAGCACAGATACGCAGTATTTT. Full variable domain (CDR3 extended with the reference TRBV5-1 and TRBJ2-3 proteins): KAGVTQTPRYLIKTRGQQVTLSCSPISGHRSVSWYQQTPGQGLQFLFEYFSETQRNKGNFPGRFSGRQFSNSRSEMNVSTLELGDSALYLCASRRGTGTYSTDTQYFGPGTRLTVL.